This T cell receptor (beta chain) was identified during a study of cytomegalovirus exposure and HLA in healthy donors. For the study at large: Out of approximately 400 genotyped donors, less than 90% belonged to the Caucasian-associated ancestry cluster.

Points from the study as a whole: The study labeled 150 to 200 TCR beta chains cytomegalovirus-associated. A link between a missense DCLRE1C variant and TCR beta V- and J-gene trimming emerged from a later analysis.

PCR employed 60 Vbeta and 13 Jbeta primers. Method: immunoSEQ multiplex PCR; TCRdb's copy keeps in-frame clones and lacks some. The sample includes some 90,000 clones, approximately 78% of them seen just once. With regard to this clone: Its antigen is as yet unknown.

Sequenced sample: PBMCs. The clonotype was recovered from a male donor in good health and CMV-seropositive.

The CDR3 sequence: CASSLQGATNEKLFF. CDR3 DNA: TGTGCCAGCAGTTTACAGGGGGCAACTAATGAAAAACTGTTTTTT. J is TRBJ1-4 and V is TRBV28; 7 bases are a match to TRBD1. J was trimmed by 0 bases and V by 2 bases; bases with no gene match: 0. Germline V CDR1 and CDR2: MDHEN, SYDVKM. There are 15 residues in the CDR3.